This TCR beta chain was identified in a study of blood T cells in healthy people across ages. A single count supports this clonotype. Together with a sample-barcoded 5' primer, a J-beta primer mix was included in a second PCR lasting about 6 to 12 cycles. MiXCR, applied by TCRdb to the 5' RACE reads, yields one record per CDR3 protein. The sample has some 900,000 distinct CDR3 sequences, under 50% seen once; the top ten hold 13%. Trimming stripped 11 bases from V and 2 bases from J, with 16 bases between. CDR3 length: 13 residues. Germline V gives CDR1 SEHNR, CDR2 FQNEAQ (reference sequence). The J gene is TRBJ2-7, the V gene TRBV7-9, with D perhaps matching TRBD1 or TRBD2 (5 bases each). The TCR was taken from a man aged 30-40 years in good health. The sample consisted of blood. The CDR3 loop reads CAGGYTETYEQYF. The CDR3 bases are TGTGCCGGGGGATACACGGAAACCTACGAGCAGTACTTC.